The 18 T cell receptor beta chains below all came from one sample that was sequenced in a study of early T cells in non-severe SARS-CoV-2 infection. TCRdb re-analysed the 5' RACE reads in MiXCR, keeping a single row per CDR3 protein. The data hold some 60,000 distinct CDR3 sequences, with about 12% observed a single time. This material consisted of whole blood, taken at baseline. Every receptor here comes from an adult who was a healthcare worker with PCR-confirmed SARS-CoV-2 infection or an uninfected control (not recorded which).

The chain couples TRBV6-5 to TRBJ1-2, with TRBD1 identical over 10 bases. This CDR3 spans 16 amino acids. The germline V gene encodes CDR1 MNHEY and CDR2 SVGAGI. The V and J ends lost 2 bases and 3 bases, in that order; junction bases with no gene match: 6. CDR3 nucleotides: TGTGCCAGCAGTTACCTGACAGGGGGCCGTGACTATGGCTACACCTTC. This sequence encodes CASSYLTGGRDYGYTF.

This chain uses TRBV10-1 with TRBJ2-1; D gene uncertain. Germline loops: CDR1 WNHNN, CDR2 SYGVQD (reference sequence). Trimming stripped 2 bases from V and 2 bases from J, with 7 bases between. The CDR3 totals 14 residues. The CDR3 sequence is CASSEGSPYNEQFF. In DNA, the CDR3 is TGCGCCAGCAGTGAGGGTAGCCCCTACAATGAGCAGTTCTTC.

The rearrangement joins TRBV27 to TRBJ2-7; tentative D call: TRBD2 (5 bases). The CDR3 runs to 15 residues. V was clipped by 2 bases and J by 3 bases, with 14 bases between them. Germline CDR1 is MNHEY and CDR2 is SMNVEV (reference sequence). The CDR3, as DNA: TGTGCCAGCAGTTTAGGCATATCGGGGTTCTACGAGCAGTACTTC. Its protein is CASSLGISGFYEQYF.

The chain links TRBV5-6 to TRBJ1-1; D is unresolved. Germline V CDR1 and CDR2: SGHDT, YYEEEE. The V end lost 0 bases, the J end lost 0 bases, and 9 bases lay between the germline ends. CDR3 length equals 15 residues. As DNA, the CDR3 is TGTGCCAGCAGCTTGGGGACGAGGTTGAACACTGAAGCTTTCTTT. Translation: CASSLGTRLNTEAFF.

This clonotype was detected many times. The gene calls are TRBV7-2 and TRBJ2-1; no clear D. Germline assignment: CDR1 SGHTA and CDR2 FQGNSA. V was pared by 0 bases and J by 9 bases, with 15 bases between. The CDR3 sequence is 15 residues long. The CDR3 nucleotides read TGTGCCAGCAGCTTAGCGAGGACCCAGTACGGTGAGCAGTTCTTC. Encoded protein: CASSLARTQYGEQFF.

This clonotype has a handful of counts. The chain combines TRBV30 with TRBJ2-7, with TRBD2 matching over 8 bases. The CDR3 consists of 13 residues. Trimming removed 0 bases from V and 6 bases from J; junction bases left unmatched: 4. The V gene's germline CDR1 is GTSNPN and CDR2 SVGIG (reference sequence). The CDR3 DNA sequence: TGTGCCTGGAGTGTTACCAGCGGGAGCGAGCAGTACTTC. This codes for CAWSVTSGSEQYF.

The rearrangement uses TRBV27 and TRBJ1-1; D possibly corresponds to TRBD1 (6 bases). The CDR3 totals 15 residues. Looked up from germline, CDR1 is MNHEY and CDR2 is SMNVEV (reference sequence). The germline V and J ends were trimmed by 6 bases and 1 base, with 15 bases remaining between them. The CDR3 nucleotides are TGTGCCAGCAGCTCGACAGGCCGGGGGAACACTGAAGCTTTCTTT. It is translated as CASSSTGRGNTEAFF.

This clonotype has at least ten counts. This sequence joins TRBV19 and TRBJ2-3; D is unresolved. The CDR3 runs 11 residues. V shed 5 bases and J shed 4 bases, with 4 bases lying between them. CDR1 and CDR2 from the germline V gene are LNHDA and SQIVND (reference sequence). CDR3 amino acids: CASSGSDTQYF. The DNA of the CDR3 is TGTGCCAGTAGTGGGTCAGATACGCAGTATTTT.

This clonotype occurred many times. DNA for the CDR3: TGTGCCAGCACCCTGGGGGCCCGGGCAAATGAGCAGTTCTTC. Encoded protein: CASTLGARANEQFF. V and J are TRBV12-3 or TRBV12-4 and TRBJ2-1; D is possibly TRBD1 (6 bases). V shed 7 bases and J shed 7 bases, with 17 bases lying between them. The CDR3 consists of 14 residues.

The chain has TRBV10-3 and TRBJ2-1, with TRBD2 matching 10 bases. This CDR3 has 15 amino acids. Germline CDR1 reads ENHRY; CDR2 reads SYGVKD. V was pared by 8 bases and J by 10 bases, with 14 bases of the junction left unmatched. The CDR3 protein is CAIHPSGSRGGEQFF. The CDR3 DNA follows: TGTGCCATCCACCCTAGCGGGAGTCGTGGGGGAGAGCAGTTCTTC.

The chain is built from TRBV5-1 and TRBJ2-7; D possibly matches TRBD1 or TRBD2 (5 bases each). There are 12 residues in the CDR3. Trimming removed 0 bases at V and 9 bases at J, with 10 bases between. Germline CDR1 reads SGHRS; CDR2 reads YFSETQ. CDR3 region: CASSLEGTRQYF. CDR3 coding DNA: TGCGCCAGCAGCTTGGAAGGGACGAGGCAGTACTTC.

The CDR3 nucleotides read TGCAGTGCTGAGGGAGTCACAGATACGCAGTATTTT. This encodes CSAEGVTDTQYF. The J gene is TRBJ2-3, the V gene TRBV20-1; perhaps TRBD2 as D (5 bases). The germline CDR1 and CDR2 sequences are DFQATT and SNEGSKA (reference sequence). CDR3 length: 12 amino acids. V was clipped by 5 bases and J by 2 bases, with 8 bases between them.

The V gene is TRBV11-2, the J gene TRBJ2-7; D gene unclear. This CDR3 comprises 16 residues. Between the trimmed V and J ends, which lost 0 bases and 3 bases, there was a span of 15 bases. CDR1 is SGHAT, CDR2 FQNNGV, per germline. This CDR3 reads CASSLEMTNLYYEQYF. DNA for the CDR3: TGTGCCAGCAGCTTAGAGATGACCAATTTATACTACGAGCAGTACTTC. The whole variable domain, filled in from reference TRBV11-2 and TRBJ2-7, reads EAGVAQSPRYKIIEKRQSVAFWCNPISGHATLYWYQQILGQGPKLLIQFQNNGVVDDSQLPKDRFSAERLKGVDSTLKIQPAKLEDSAVYLCASSLEMTNLYYEQYFGPGTRLTVT.

This sequence joins TRBV4-3 and TRBJ2-3; the D is unclear. CDR3 length: 15 residues. Trimming left V 0 bases short and J 0 bases short, with 7 bases between. Germline V gene sequence: CDR1 LGHNA, CDR2 YSLEER. The CDR3 loop reads CASSQEIVSTDTQYF. CDR3 DNA: TGCGCCAGCAGCCAAGAGATAGTTAGCACAGATACGCAGTATTTT.

There are many counts of this clonotype. The genes are TRBV23-1 and TRBJ2-1; D is possibly TRBD1 (5 bases). TRBV23-1 is assigned to the ORF class and has an uncertain function. The CDR3 contains 15 residues. Trimming stripped 1 base from V and 0 bases from J, with 7 bases between. The CDR3 bases are TGCGCCAGCAGTCAATGTCAGGGCTCCTACAATGAGCAGTTCTTC. It encodes CASSQCQGSYNEQFF.

This clonotype was detected a few times. The rearrangement joins TRBV11-2 to TRBJ2-3, with TRBD2 matching over 11 bases. The germline CDR1 and CDR2 sequences are SGHAT and FQNNGV. V gave up 1 base and J gave up 3 bases; unmatched junction bases: 3. The CDR3 extends over 16 amino acids. CDR3: CASSLGLAGGTDTQYF. CDR3 nucleotides: TGTGCCAGCAGCTTAGGGCTAGCGGGGGGTACAGATACGCAGTATTTT.

This clonotype was observed at least ten times. This chain joins TRBV6-4 and TRBJ2-1, with 9 positions matching TRBD1. Trimming removed 0 bases from V and 6 bases from J; junction bases left unmatched: 0. CDR3 size: 14 residues. The germline V gene encodes CDR1 MRHNA and CDR2 SNTAGT. The CDR3 DNA is TGTGCCAGCAGTGACTCGACAGGGGGCAATGAGCAGTTCTTC. Translated: CASSDSTGGNEQFF.

J is TRBJ2-3 and V is TRBV7-2, with 9 bases aligning to TRBD1. CDR3 length equals 17 residues. The V segment lost 5 bases and the J segment 2 bases; nucleotides outside the gene matches: 11. Germline assignment: CDR1 SGHTA and CDR2 FQGNSA. CDR3 DNA sequence: TGTGCCAGCAGCGTCGACCCAACAGGGGGCGCCACAGATACGCAGTATTTT. It specifies CASSVDPTGGATDTQYF.